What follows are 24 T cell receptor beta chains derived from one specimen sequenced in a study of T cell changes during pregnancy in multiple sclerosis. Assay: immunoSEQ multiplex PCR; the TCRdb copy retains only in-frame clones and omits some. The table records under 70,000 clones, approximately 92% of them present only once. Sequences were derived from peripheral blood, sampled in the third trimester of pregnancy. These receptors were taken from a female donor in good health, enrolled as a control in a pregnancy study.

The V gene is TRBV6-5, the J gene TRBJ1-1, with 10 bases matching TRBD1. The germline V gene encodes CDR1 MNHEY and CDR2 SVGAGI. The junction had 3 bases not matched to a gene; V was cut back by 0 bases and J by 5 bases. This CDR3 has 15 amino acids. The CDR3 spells CASSYSWTGGTEAFF. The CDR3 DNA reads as TGTGCCAGCAGTTACTCCTGGACAGGGGGGACTGAAGCTTTCTTT.

The CDR3 region is CASARTSGGDNEQFF. CDR3 coding DNA: TGTGCCAGCGCCCGGACTAGCGGGGGAGACAATGAGCAGTTCTTC. The chain uses TRBV7-3 and TRBJ2-1; 13 bases match TRBD2. The germline gives CDR1 SGHTA, CDR2 FQGTGA. This CDR3 spans 15 amino acids. J lost 5 bases, V lost 8 bases, and 6 bases had no gene match.

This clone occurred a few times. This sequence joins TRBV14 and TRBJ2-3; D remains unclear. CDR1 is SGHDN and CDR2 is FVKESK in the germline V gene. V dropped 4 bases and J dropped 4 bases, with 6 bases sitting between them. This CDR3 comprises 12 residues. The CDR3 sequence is CASSPFPDTQYF. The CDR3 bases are TGTGCCAGCAGCCCCTTCCCAGATACGCAGTATTTT.

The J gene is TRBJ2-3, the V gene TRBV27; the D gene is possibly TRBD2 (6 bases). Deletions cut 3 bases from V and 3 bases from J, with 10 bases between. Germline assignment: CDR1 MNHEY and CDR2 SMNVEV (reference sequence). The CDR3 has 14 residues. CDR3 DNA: TGTGCCAGCAGTTTTAGACGGGGGACAGATACGCAGTATTTT. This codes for CASSFRRGTDTQYF.

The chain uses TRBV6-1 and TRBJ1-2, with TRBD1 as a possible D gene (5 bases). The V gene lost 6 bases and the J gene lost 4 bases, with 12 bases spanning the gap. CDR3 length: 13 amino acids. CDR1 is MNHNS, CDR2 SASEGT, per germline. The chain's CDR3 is CASRGRRIYGYTF. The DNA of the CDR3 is TGTGCCAGCAGGGGGCGAAGGATCTATGGCTACACCTTC.

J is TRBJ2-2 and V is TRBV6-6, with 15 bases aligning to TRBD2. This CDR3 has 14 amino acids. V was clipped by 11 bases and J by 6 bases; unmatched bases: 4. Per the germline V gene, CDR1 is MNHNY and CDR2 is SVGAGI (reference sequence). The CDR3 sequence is CAGTSGGLPGELFF. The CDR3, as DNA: TGTGCCGGGACTAGCGGGGGGTTACCCGGGGAGCTGTTTTTT.

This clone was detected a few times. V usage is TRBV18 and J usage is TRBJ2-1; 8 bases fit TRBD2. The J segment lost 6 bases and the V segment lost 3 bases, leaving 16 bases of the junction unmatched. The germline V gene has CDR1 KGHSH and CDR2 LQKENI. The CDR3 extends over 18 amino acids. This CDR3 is CASSPNPLVAGGSNEQFF. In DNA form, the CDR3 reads TGTGCCAGCTCACCGAACCCCCTCGTGGCGGGGGGTTCCAATGAGCAGTTCTTC.

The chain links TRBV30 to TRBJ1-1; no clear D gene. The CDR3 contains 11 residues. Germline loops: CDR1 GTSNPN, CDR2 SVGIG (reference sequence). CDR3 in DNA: TGTGGTTTCAGCCGGAGGACTGAAGCTTTCTTT. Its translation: CGFSRRTEAFF.

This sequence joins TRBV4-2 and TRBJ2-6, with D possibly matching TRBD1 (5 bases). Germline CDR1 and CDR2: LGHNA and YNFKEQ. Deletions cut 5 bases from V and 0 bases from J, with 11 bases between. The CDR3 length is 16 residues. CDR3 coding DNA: TGTGCCAGCAGCAGCCAAAGGGGCTCTGGGGCCAACGTCCTGACTTTC. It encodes CASSSQRGSGANVLTF.

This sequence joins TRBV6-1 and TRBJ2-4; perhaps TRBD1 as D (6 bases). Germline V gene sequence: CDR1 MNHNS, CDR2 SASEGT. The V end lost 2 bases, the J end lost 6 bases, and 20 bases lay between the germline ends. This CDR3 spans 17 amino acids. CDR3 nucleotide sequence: TGTGCCAGCAGTGAAAGTCTTATCCAGGGGTACGGAAACATTCAGTACTTC. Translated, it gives CASSESLIQGYGNIQYF.

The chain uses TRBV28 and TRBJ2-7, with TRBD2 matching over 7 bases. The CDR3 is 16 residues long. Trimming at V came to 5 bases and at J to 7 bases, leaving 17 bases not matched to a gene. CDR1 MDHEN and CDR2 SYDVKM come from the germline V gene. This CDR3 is CASSVTSGTLSWEQYF. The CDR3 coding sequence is TGTGCCAGCAGTGTTACCAGCGGGACCCTTTCGTGGGAGCAGTACTTC.

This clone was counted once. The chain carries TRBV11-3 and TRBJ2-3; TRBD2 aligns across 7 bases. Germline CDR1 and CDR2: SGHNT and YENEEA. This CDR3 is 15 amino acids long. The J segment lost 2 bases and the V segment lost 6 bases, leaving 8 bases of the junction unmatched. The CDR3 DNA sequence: TGTGCCAGCAGTATAGGAGCGGGATACACAGATACGCAGTATTTT. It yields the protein CASSIGAGYTDTQYF. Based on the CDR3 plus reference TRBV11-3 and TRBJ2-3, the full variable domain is EAGVVQSPRYKIIEKKQPVAFWCNPISGHNTLYWYLQNLGQGPELLIRYENEEAVDDSQLPKDRFSAERLKGVDSTLKIQPAELGDSAVYLCASSIGAGYTDTQYFGPGTRLTVL.

The CDR3, as DNA: TGTGCCAGCAGTCCTCACTCGGGGACAGGGGTATCCCCCCTCCACTTT. Translation: CASSPHSGTGVSPLHF. The chain is built from TRBV28 and TRBJ1-6; 10 nucleotides align to TRBD1. The CDR3 contains 16 residues. The germline CDR1 and CDR2 sequences are MDHEN and SYDVKM. Losses at the gene ends were 5 bases for V and 13 bases for J; bases not matched to a gene: 14.

The CDR3 loop reads CASSPLAGGSYEQYF. The CDR3 region has the DNA TGCGCCAGCAGCCCTCTAGCGGGGGGCTCCTACGAGCAGTACTTC. V and J are TRBV4-1 and TRBJ2-7; TRBD2 matches at 11 bases. Germline trimming cut 4 bases from V and 0 bases from J; bases unmatched to any gene: 2. CDR3 length: 15 residues. Germline-derived CDR1 and CDR2 are MGHRA and YSYEKL.

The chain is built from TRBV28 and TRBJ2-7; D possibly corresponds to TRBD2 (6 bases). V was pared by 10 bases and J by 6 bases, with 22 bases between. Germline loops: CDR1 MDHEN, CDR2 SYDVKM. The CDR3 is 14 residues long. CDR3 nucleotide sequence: TGTGCCACCATCTTTGAGGGAGGAGGTCGCGAGCAGTACTTC. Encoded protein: CATIFEGGGREQYF.

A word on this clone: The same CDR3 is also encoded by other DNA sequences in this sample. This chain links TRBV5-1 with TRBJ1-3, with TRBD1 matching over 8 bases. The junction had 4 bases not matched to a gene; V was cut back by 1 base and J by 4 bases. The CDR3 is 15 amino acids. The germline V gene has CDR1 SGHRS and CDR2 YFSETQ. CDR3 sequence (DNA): TGCGCCAGCAGCTTGTCAGGGGGCGACGGAAACACCATATATTTT. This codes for CASSLSGGDGNTIYF.

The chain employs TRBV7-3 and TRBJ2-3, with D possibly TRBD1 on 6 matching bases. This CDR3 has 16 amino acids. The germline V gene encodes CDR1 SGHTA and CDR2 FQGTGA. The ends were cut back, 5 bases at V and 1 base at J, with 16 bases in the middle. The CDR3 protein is CASSPTGPRGTDTQYF. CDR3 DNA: TGTGCCAGCAGCCCGACAGGCCCCAGGGGCACAGATACGCAGTATTTT.

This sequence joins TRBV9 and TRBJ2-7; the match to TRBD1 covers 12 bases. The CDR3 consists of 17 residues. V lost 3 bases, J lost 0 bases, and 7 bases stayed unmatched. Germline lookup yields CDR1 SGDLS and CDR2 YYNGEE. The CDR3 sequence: CASSAGTGGPISYEQYF. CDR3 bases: TGTGCCAGCAGCGCCGGGACAGGGGGCCCTATCTCCTACGAGCAGTACTTC.

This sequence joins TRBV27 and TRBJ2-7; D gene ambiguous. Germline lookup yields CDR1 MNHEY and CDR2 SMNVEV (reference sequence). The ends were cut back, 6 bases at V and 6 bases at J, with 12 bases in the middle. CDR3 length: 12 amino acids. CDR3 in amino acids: CASRFSAGEQYF. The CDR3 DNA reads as TGTGCCAGCAGATTTTCCGCAGGCGAGCAGTACTTC.

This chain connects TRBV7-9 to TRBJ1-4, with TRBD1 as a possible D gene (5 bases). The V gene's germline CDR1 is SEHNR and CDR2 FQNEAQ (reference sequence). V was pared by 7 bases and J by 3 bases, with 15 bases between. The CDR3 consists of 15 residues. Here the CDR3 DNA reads TGTGCCAGCACCTTCATGGGGGAGGCTAATGAAAAACTGTTTTTT. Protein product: CASTFMGEANEKLFF.

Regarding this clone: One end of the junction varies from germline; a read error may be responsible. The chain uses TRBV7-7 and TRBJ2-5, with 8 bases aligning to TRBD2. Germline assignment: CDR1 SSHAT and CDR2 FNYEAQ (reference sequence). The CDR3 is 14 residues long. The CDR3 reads CASSSSGSGETQYF. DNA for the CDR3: TGTGCTAGCAGCTCAAGCGGGAGCGGGGAGACCCAGTACTTC.

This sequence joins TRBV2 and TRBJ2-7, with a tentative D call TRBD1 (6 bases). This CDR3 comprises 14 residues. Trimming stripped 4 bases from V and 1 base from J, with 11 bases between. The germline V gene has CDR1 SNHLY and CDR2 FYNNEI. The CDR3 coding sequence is TGTGCCAGCAGTGTCCAGGGACAATCCTACGAGCAGTACTTC. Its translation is CASSVQGQSYEQYF.

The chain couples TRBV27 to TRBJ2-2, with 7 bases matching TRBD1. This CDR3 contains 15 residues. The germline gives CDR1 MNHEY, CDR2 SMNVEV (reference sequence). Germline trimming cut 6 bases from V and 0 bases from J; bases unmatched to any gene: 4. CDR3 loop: CASRPTGTNTGELFF. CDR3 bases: TGTGCCAGCAGGCCGACAGGGACGAACACCGGGGAGCTGTTTTTT.

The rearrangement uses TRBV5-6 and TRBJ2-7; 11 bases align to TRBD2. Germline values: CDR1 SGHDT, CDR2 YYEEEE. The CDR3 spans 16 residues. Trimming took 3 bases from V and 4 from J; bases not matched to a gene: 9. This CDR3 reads CASSSLAGGRLYEQYF. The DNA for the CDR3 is TGTGCCAGCAGCTCCCTAGCGGGGGGCCGACTATACGAGCAGTACTTC.